A selection of T cell receptor beta chains follows, all from one sample in a study of T-cell memory formation after mild COVID-19. TCRdb passed the 5' RACE reads through MiXCR, listing each CDR3 protein once. The table includes about 500,000 distinct CDR3 sequences, just over 20% detected once. The sequencing input was PBMCs or a T cell subset sorted from them (not recorded which). The receptor set was obtained from an adult woman who had mild COVID-19 (a few samples of this study predate the infection). Cell type and time point are not known. Each CDR3 is given with its conserved first and last residue. Fields, in order: V gene, clone size, J gene, D gene, CDR3 DNA, CDR3 protein. A D gene is named only where the DNA matches it firmly. Part of the rows lack a size; the others show once, few, many or a class for expanded clones.

TRBV30,few,TRBJ2-7,.,TGTGCCTCCTCGAGGAAAAAGACCTACGAGCAGTACTTC,CASSRKKTYEQYF
TRBV5-1,few,TRBJ2-3,.,TGCGCCAGCAGCTCTGGGAGAAATGCAGATACGCAGTATTTT,CASSSGRNADTQYF
TRBV4-2,few,TRBJ1-2,.,TGTGCCAGCAGCCAAGAGGGACGACCTCTAACCTTC,CASSQEGRPLTF
TRBV6-2/TRBV6-3,few,TRBJ2-4,TRBD2,TGTGCCAGCAGTTACTCCAAGCGGGACTCTGAAAACATTCAGTACTTC,CASSYSKRDSENIQYF
TRBV6-5,few,TRBJ2-5,TRBD1,TGTGCCAGCAGTCTGGACAGGGTCCAAGAGACCCAGTACTTC,CASSLDRVQETQYF
TRBV6-5,few,TRBJ2-1,.,TGTGCCAGCAGTTTGAGAGCGGCGGGTGAGCAGTTCTTC,CASSLRAAGEQFF
TRBV24-1,few,TRBJ2-5,.,TGTGCCACCAGTGATTTGCATGGTTCCACGGGGGAGACCCAGTACTTC,CATSDLHGSTGETQYF
TRBV5-6,few,TRBJ2-2,TRBD2,TGTGCCAGCAGCTCTTTTGGGGGGGAGACAGCCAACACCGGGGAGCTGTTTTTT,CASSSFGGETANTGELFF
TRBV6-2/TRBV6-3,.,TRBJ1-1,.,TGTGCCAGCAATAAAGGAGGGTCGACAATTGGAACTTTCTTT,CASNKGGSTIGTFF
TRBV5-1,few,TRBJ2-7,.,TGCGCCAGCAGCTTGGCTTACAACGAGCAGTACTTC,CASSLAYNEQYF
TRBV12-3/TRBV12-4,.,TRBJ1-5,TRBD1,TGTGCCAGCAGTTTGCCAGGGGGAATTCAGCCCCAGCATTTT,CASSLPGGIQPQHF
TRBV20-1,.,TRBJ2-5,.,TGCAGTGCTAGGGGGGGACCCCAAGAGACCCAGTACTTC,CSARGGPQETQYF
TRBV12-3/TRBV12-4,few,TRBJ2-7,.,TGTGCCAGCAGGCTGACAGGGACTACGGGAGAGCAGTACTTC,CASRLTGTTGEQYF
TRBV3-1,few,TRBJ2-3,TRBD2,TGTGCCAGCAGCCAAGTGCTGAGCGGGAGTAGCACAGATACGCAGTATTTT,CASSQVLSGSSTDTQYF
TRBV7-3,.,TRBJ2-5,.,TGTGCCAGCAGCTCCCACGAGGTCGAGACCCAGTACTTC,CASSSHEVETQYF
TRBV24-1,.,TRBJ2-3,.,TGTGCCACCAGTGATCCGGCCCCCGGTACACCGGATACGCAGTATTTT,CATSDPAPGTPDTQYF
TRBV20-1,.,TRBJ2-7,TRBD2,TGCAGTGCTAGGGCAACCGGACTAGCGCGGGCCGAGCAGTACTTC,CSARATGLARAEQYF
TRBV5-1,few,TRBJ2-1,.,TGCGCCAGCAGCTGGCAGGGCAATGAGCAGTTCTTC,CASSWQGNEQFF
TRBV6-2/TRBV6-3,few,TRBJ2-2,TRBD2,TGTGCCAGCAGTTCTCGGCTAGCGGGGGACACCGGGGAGCTGTTTTTT,CASSSRLAGDTGELFF
TRBV27,many,TRBJ2-1,TRBD2,TGTGCCAGCACTGTAGTAGGGACTAGCGGGAGTATGGATGAGCAGTTCTTC,CASTVVGTSGSMDEQFF
TRBV10-3,.,TRBJ2-3,TRBD2,TGTGCCATCAGTGAAGGCCTGCTACTAGCGACTAGCACAGATACGCAGTATTTT,CAISEGLLLATSTDTQYF
TRBV7-9,few,TRBJ2-4,.,TGTGCCAGCACCGCGTGGGAGTCCATTCAGTACTTC,CASTAWESIQYF
TRBV12-3/TRBV12-4,.,TRBJ2-1,TRBD2,TGTGCCAGCAGTTCCCCAGGGCTAGCGGGGGGGAGCTCCTACAATGAGCAGTTCTTC,CASSSPGLAGGSSYNEQFF
TRBV29-1,.,TRBJ1-5,TRBD1,TGCAGCGTTGGGACAGGGGGTAGCCAGCCCCAGCATTTT,CSVGTGGSQPQHF
TRBV25-1,.,TRBJ1-1,.,TGTGCCAGCATGGGGACGAACACTGAAGCTTTCTTT,CASMGTNTEAFF
TRBV7-3,.,TRBJ2-7,.,TGTGCCAGCAGCTTAAGCGAGGGGTCCGTGCAGTACTTC,CASSLSEGSVQYF
TRBV15,few,TRBJ2-2,TRBD2,TGTGCCACCAGCAGATCCGGGACTAGCGGGGGGCGGAACACCGGGGAGCTGTTTTTT,CATSRSGTSGGRNTGELFF
TRBV10-3,.,TRBJ1-1,.,TGTGCCATCAGTGAGTCGAGCGGCGCGGGCACTGAAGCTTTCTTT,CAISESSGAGTEAFF
TRBV20-1,.,TRBJ2-6,.,TGCAGTGCTAGAATAGATACTGGGGCCAACGTCCTGACTTTC,CSARIDTGANVLTF
TRBV18,few,TRBJ2-5,TRBD1,TGTGCCAGCTCACCTCGGGACAGCACGCAAGAGACCCAGTACTTC,CASSPRDSTQETQYF
TRBV4-1,.,TRBJ1-1,.,TGCGCCAGCAGCCAAGAGGTACAGATGCCCGGGGCTTTCTTT,CASSQEVQMPGAFF
TRBV20-1,few,TRBJ2-3,TRBD2,TGCAGTGCTGGGAGCGGGAGGCACACAGATACGCAGTATTTT,CSAGSGRHTDTQYF
TRBV20-1,few,TRBJ2-3,.,TGCAGTGCTAGCGGGACGACAGATACGCAGTATTTT,CSASGTTDTQYF
TRBV20-1,many,TRBJ2-1,.,TGCAGTGCTAGAGACCGCATTGGCCCCCGATCGGATGAGCAGTTCTTC,CSARDRIGPRSDEQFF
TRBV6-2/TRBV6-3,.,TRBJ2-5,TRBD2,TGTGCCAGCAGTCCGGGGGGTCGACGAACCGAGAGCCAGTACTTC,CASSPGGRRTESQYF
TRBV2,.,TRBJ1-1,.,TGTGCCAGCAGTTACAACCCGGGCGTCACTGAAGCTTTCTTT,CASSYNPGVTEAFF
TRBV12-3/TRBV12-4,.,TRBJ2-1,TRBD2,TGTGCCAGCAGTTTAGCGTTTACCGGGACTAGCGGGAGTAAGTACAATGAGCAGTTCTTC,CASSLAFTGTSGSKYNEQFF
TRBV11-2,.,TRBJ2-3,TRBD2,TGTGCCAGCAGCTTACCCGCGGGAGGGCAGTATTTT,CASSLPAGGQYF
TRBV2,.,TRBJ2-1,.,TGTGCCAGCAGTCCCCAAGGACAGTACAATGAGCAGTTCTTC,CASSPQGQYNEQFF
TRBV7-2,.,TRBJ2-5,TRBD1,TGTGCCAGCAGCTTAGCCCTCTACAGGGGACAAAAGCAAGAGACCCAGTACTTC,CASSLALYRGQKQETQYF
TRBV15,few,TRBJ2-1,.,TGTGCCACCAGCAGAGATTATCGGTATGAGCAGTTCTTC,CATSRDYRYEQFF
TRBV7-9,.,TRBJ1-3,.,TGTGCCAGCAGCTTTGGAGAGTTGAGAGGCACCATATATTTT,CASSFGELRGTIYF
TRBV6-4,few,TRBJ2-7,.,TGTGCCACCAGATTGGACCGGAACCGCCTTTACGAGCAGTACTTC,CATRLDRNRLYEQYF
TRBV4-1,.,TRBJ1-1,.,TGCGCCAGCAGTCGGACTCCTTCGGACACTGAAGCTTTCTTT,CASSRTPSDTEAFF
TRBV29-1,.,TRBJ1-1,.,TGCAGCGTTGAAGGGAACACTGAAGCTTTCTTT,CSVEGNTEAFF
TRBV7-3,.,TRBJ1-2,TRBD1,TGTGCCAGCAGCTCGGGACAGGGCGTTTATGGCTACACCTTC,CASSSGQGVYGYTF
TRBV12-3/TRBV12-4,.,TRBJ2-2,.,TGTGCCAGCACTCCCCAGGGGGGAACGAACACCGGGGAGCTGTTTTTT,CASTPQGGTNTGELFF
TRBV9,.,TRBJ1-6,.,TGTGCCAGCAGCCCCCGGATCAGTAATAATTCACCCCTCCACTTT,CASSPRISNNSPLHF
TRBV7-6,.,TRBJ2-6,.,TGTGCCAGCAGCTTAGTGGGCAGGCTTCTCCACTCTGGGGCCAACGTCCTGACTTTC,CASSLVGRLLHSGANVLTF
TRBV20-1,few,TRBJ2-7,TRBD2,TGCAGTGCCCAGCGGACTAGCGGGGCCTACGAGCAGTACTTC,CSAQRTSGAYEQYF
TRBV11-2,few,TRBJ2-7,.,TGTGCCAGCAGTTACTGGGGGGCCGAGCAGTACTTC,CASSYWGAEQYF
TRBV6-6,few,TRBJ2-1,.,TGTGCCAGCAGTCACGACCCTGGGACTGAGCAGTTCTTC,CASSHDPGTEQFF
TRBV9,.,TRBJ1-4,.,TGTGCCAGCAGCTCCCGCCCCGTGAGGGGCGAAAAACTGTTTTTT,CASSSRPVRGEKLFF
TRBV11-2,few,TRBJ2-1,.,TGTGCCAGCAGCTTAGAGAACTTCCATGAGCAGTTCTTC,CASSLENFHEQFF
TRBV11-2,many,TRBJ2-3,.,TGTGCCAGCAGCTTAGTGGGTGGGGCAGATACGCAGTATTTT,CASSLVGGADTQYF
TRBV7-9,few,TRBJ2-1,TRBD1,TGTGCCAGCAGCACGTTGTTAGGGGGCCTCAGGAATGAGCAGTTCTTC,CASSTLLGGLRNEQFF
TRBV10-3,few,TRBJ2-5,.,TGTGCCATCAAGCCCCAGTTAAGAGAGACCCAGTACTTC,CAIKPQLRETQYF
TRBV20-1,few,TRBJ2-4,.,TGCAGTGCTAGTGGGGGGCGAGTAGCCAAAAACATTCAGTACTTC,CSASGGRVAKNIQYF
TRBV5-1,.,TRBJ1-5,.,TGCGCCAGCAGCTTGGCCGGGGCCACCAGTCAGCCCCAGCATTTT,CASSLAGATSQPQHF
TRBV11-2,few,TRBJ2-2,TRBD1,TGTGCCAGCAGCTTTACGACAGGGCACACCGGGGAGCTGTTTTTT,CASSFTTGHTGELFF